Listed here are 28 T cell receptor beta chains from one sample, sequenced in a study of post-analysis software for immune sequencing data. cDNA libraries for TCR beta contained unique molecular identifiers. Using its own MiXCR run on the PCR reads, TCRdb lists one record per CDR3 protein. The sample records over 300,000 distinct CDR3 sequences, about a third being singletons. Their antigens remain unidentified. Study results and limitations: A handful of TRBV segments (TRBV5-6, TRBV5-1 and TRBV20-1 among them) occurred more frequently in patients than in controls.

Material: blood. These receptors were taken from a girl aged 10-17 years with multiple sclerosis.

In this sample, this clonotype turned up a few times. V gene TRBV5-1 combines with J gene TRBJ2-1; 8 nucleotides match TRBD1. Germline trimming cut 3 bases from V and 6 bases from J; bases unmatched to any gene: 5. This CDR3 has 14 amino acids. Germline V gene sequence: CDR1 SGHRS, CDR2 YFSETQ. CDR3 nucleotide sequence: TGCGCCAGCAGCTCGCTTACAGGGGGCAATGAGCAGTTCTTC. Its protein is CASSSLTGGNEQFF.

This clonotype was recorded a few times. V and J are TRBV5-1 and TRBJ2-1; D remains unclear. The V end was cut by 0 bases, the J end by 5 bases, with 12 bases between. The CDR3 sequence is 15 residues long. From germline, CDR1 is SGHRS and CDR2 YFSETQ. DNA for the CDR3: TGCGCCAGCAGCTTGGTGGCAGGACCCAACAATGAGCAGTTCTTC. Protein: CASSLVAGPNNEQFF.

The chain couples TRBV7-9 to TRBJ2-3; D gene unclear. The V end lost 5 bases, the J end lost 0 bases, and 12 bases lay between the germline ends. CDR3 length: 15 residues. Germline lookup yields CDR1 SEHNR and CDR2 FQNEAQ (reference sequence). CDR3 in amino acids: CASSPEVGSTDTQYF. CDR3 sequence (DNA): TGTGCCAGCAGCCCCGAGGTCGGGAGCACAGATACGCAGTATTTT.

This clonotype has more than one count but fewer than ten. The V and J genes are TRBV5-5 and TRBJ2-7, with D tentatively TRBD1 (6 bases). The germline V gene has CDR1 SGHKS and CDR2 YYEKEE (reference sequence). The V gene lost 4 bases and the J gene lost 2 bases, with 13 bases spanning the gap. This CDR3 has 14 residues. The CDR3 DNA follows: TGTGCCAGCAGCCCACAGGGTGGGGCCTACGAGCAGTACTTC. Its protein is CASSPQGGAYEQYF.

J is TRBJ2-7 and V is TRBV4-3; the D call may be TRBD1 or TRBD2 (5 bases each). The ends were cut back, 0 bases at V and 4 bases at J, with 13 bases in the middle. The V gene's germline CDR1 is LGHNA and CDR2 YSLEER. The CDR3 runs 15 residues. The CDR3 coding sequence is TGCGCCAGCAGCCAAGATCGGGGCCGAATGTACGAGCAGTACTTC. Translation gives CASSQDRGRMYEQYF.

V and J are TRBV3-1 and TRBJ2-3; 12 bases are shared with TRBD2. The CDR3 has 16 amino acids. The germline V gene has CDR1 LGHDT and CDR2 YNNKEL (reference sequence). With 4 bases clipped from V and 6 bases from J, the junction kept 8 bases outside the gene matches. Written as DNA, the CDR3 is TGTGCCAGCAGCCCCCGGACTAGCGGGACCCAGGATACGCAGTATTTT. As protein: CASSPRTSGTQDTQYF.

This clonotype was counted a few times. The chain joins TRBV5-1 to TRBJ2-5, with TRBD2 matching 8 bases. The germline CDR1 and CDR2 sequences are SGHRS and YFSETQ. V shed 4 bases, J shed 5 bases, and the junction held 13 bases outside the gene matches. The CDR3 is made up of 16 amino acids. CDR3 in amino acids: CASSPEGAGVWETQYF. The CDR3 DNA sequence: TGCGCCAGCAGCCCGGAAGGAGCGGGGGTGTGGGAGACCCAGTACTTC.

The chain recombines TRBV7-8 with TRBJ2-7; 8 nucleotides line up with TRBD1. In germline, CDR1 is SGHVS, CDR2 FQNEAQ. The CDR3 has 15 residues. J was trimmed by 1 base and V by 5 bases; bases with no gene match: 7. This chain's CDR3 is CASSTGTGRSYEQYF. CDR3 DNA sequence: TGTGCCAGCAGCACCGGGACAGGTAGATCCTACGAGCAGTACTTC. Supplemented by reference TRBV7-8 and TRBJ2-7, the full variable domain reads GAGVSQSPRYKVAKRGQDVALRCDPISGHVSLFWYQQALGQGPEFLTYFQNEAQLDKSGLPSDRFFAERPEGSVSTLKIQRTQQEDSAVYLCASSTGTGRSYEQYFGPGTRLTVT.

This clonotype was recorded a few times. This rearrangement joins TRBV7-2 to TRBJ2-3; no clear D. From germline, CDR1 is SGHTA and CDR2 FQGNSA. Trimming took off 4 bases at V and 6 bases at J, with 11 bases between the two ends. The CDR3 loop spans 13 amino acids. The CDR3 nucleotides read TGTGCCAGCAGCTCCCGGACCGGCGATACGCAGTATTTT. As protein: CASSSRTGDTQYF.

This clonotype was counted between two and nine times. The CDR3 DNA reads as TGCGCCAGCAGCTTGGGGGTGACGACCGGGCAGGGGTGGTTTTTT. This translates into CASSLGVTTGQGWFF. The J gene is TRBJ1-4, the V gene TRBV5-1, with D tentatively TRBD1 (6 bases). Germline CDR1 is SGHRS and CDR2 is YFSETQ. The V gene lost 0 bases and the J gene lost 16 bases, with 22 bases spanning the gap. CDR3 length: 15 amino acids.

The chain links TRBV15 to TRBJ2-5, with 9 nucleotides matching TRBD2. With V trimmed by 0 bases and J by 7 bases, 6 bases remained unmatched. This CDR3 has 15 amino acids. CDR1 and CDR2 from the germline V gene are LNHNV and YYDKDF (reference sequence). The CDR3 loop reads CATSRELRGGATQYF. As DNA, the CDR3 is TGTGCCACCAGCAGAGAGTTGCGGGGGGGCGCGACCCAGTACTTC.

V is TRBV3-1 and J is TRBJ2-1; 11 bases are a match to TRBD2. Germline V CDR1 and CDR2: LGHDT, YNNKEL (reference sequence). Trimming took 0 bases from V and 1 from J; bases not matched to a gene: 2. This CDR3 contains 17 residues. The CDR3 region is CASSQDLAGGSYNEQFF. The CDR3 nucleotides are TGTGCCAGCAGCCAAGATCTAGCGGGGGGATCCTACAATGAGCAGTTCTTC.

The V gene is TRBV12-3 or TRBV12-4, the J gene TRBJ2-1, with 9 bases identical to TRBD1. The CDR3 is made up of 15 amino acids. V shed 6 bases and J 7 bases; nucleotides not matched to a gene: 10. The CDR3 region has the DNA TGTGCCAGCAGGTTGACAGGGGGGCTTGGGAATGAGCAGTTCTTC. This translates into CASRLTGGLGNEQFF.

The rearrangement joins TRBV7-9 to TRBJ2-7, with D tentatively TRBD2 (6 bases). V was clipped by 0 bases and J by 0 bases, with 12 bases between them. CDR3 length equals 16 residues. The germline V gene has CDR1 SEHNR and CDR2 FQNEAQ (reference sequence). CDR3 bases: TGTGCCAGCAGCTTAGCTTTCCGGGGGAGCTCCTACGAGCAGTACTTC. Protein product: CASSLAFRGSSYEQYF.

This clonotype has more than one count but fewer than ten. The rearrangement uses TRBV6-5 and TRBJ1-1; 8 bases are shared with TRBD1. The CDR3 has 14 amino acids. Germline V lookup: CDR1 MNHEY, CDR2 SVGAGI. Trimming took 4 bases from V and 6 from J; bases not matched to a gene: 7. For the CDR3, the DNA is TGTGCCAGCAGTTTTACAGGGGGGAAGGCTGAAGCTTTCTTT. Its translation: CASSFTGGKAEAFF.

This clonotype appeared a few times. The DNA for the CDR3 is TGTGCCATCAGTGAGGCCTCTAGCACAGATACGCAGTATTTT. The encoded protein is CAISEASSTDTQYF. The chain recombines TRBV10-3 with TRBJ2-3; unclear D gene. The V end was cut by 2 bases, the J end by 0 bases, with 6 bases between. Germline CDR1 is ENHRY and CDR2 is SYGVKD. The CDR3 loop spans 14 amino acids.

V gene TRBV4-3 combines with J gene TRBJ1-4; 8 positions agree with TRBD1. Germline loops: CDR1 LGHNA, CDR2 YSLEER. The CDR3 covers 17 residues. After removal of 0 bases from V and 7 bases from J, the junction contained 10 bases not matched to a gene. The CDR3 sequence: CASSQDHLADRAEKLFF. For the CDR3, the DNA is TGCGCCAGCAGCCAAGATCACTTGGCGGACAGGGCTGAAAAACTGTTTTTT.

Turning to this clonotype: A read error may produce the germline difference seen at one junction end. V is TRBV12-3 or TRBV12-4 and J is TRBJ2-3; 8 bases are a match to TRBD2. The CDR3 spans 14 residues. The CDR3 is CASSNRGGTDAQYF. In DNA, the CDR3 is TGTGCCAGCAGCAATCGGGGGGGAACAGATGCGCAGTATTTT.

The chain links TRBV5-1 to TRBJ2-3; TRBD2 might be the D (6 bases). Trimming took 0 bases from V and 0 from J, leaving 11 bases between them. This CDR3 contains 16 residues. Germline lookup yields CDR1 SGHRS and CDR2 YFSETQ. CDR3 nucleotides: TGCGCCAGCAGCTTGGAGGCGCGGGGAAGCACAGATACGCAGTATTTT. It encodes CASSLEARGSTDTQYF.

The rearrangement links TRBV7-2 to TRBJ1-1, with unresolved D. Between the trimmed V and J ends, which lost 7 bases and 4 bases, there was a span of 13 bases. Germline values: CDR1 SGHTA, CDR2 FQGNSA. This CDR3 is built from 13 residues. CDR3 DNA sequence: TGTGCCAGCACGGTAGGGCTTATCACTGAAGCTTTCTTT. It is translated as CASTVGLITEAFF. The variable domain in full, completed from reference TRBV7-2 and TRBJ1-1, reads GAGVSQSPSNKVTEKGKDVELRCDPISGHTALYWYRQSLGQGLEFLIYFQGNSAPDKSGLPSDRFSAERTGGSVSTLTIQRTQQEDSAVYLCASTVGLITEAFFGQGTRLTVV.

This clonotype was found a few times. V usage is TRBV7-9 and J usage is TRBJ1-2; maybe TRBD1 (5 bases). Trimming shortened V by 3 bases and J by 4 bases, and 15 bases separated the two germline ends. This CDR3 has 15 amino acids. The germline V gene encodes CDR1 SEHNR and CDR2 FQNEAQ (reference sequence). CDR3 sequence reads: CASSLDKVASYGYTF. The CDR3, as DNA: TGTGCCAGCAGCTTGGACAAGGTGGCGAGCTATGGCTACACCTTC.

This clonotype was detected only a few times. The chain combines TRBV7-9 with TRBJ2-4, with a weak D call TRBD1 (6 bases). The end of the DNA aligns better with TRBJ2-7, so the J call may be wrong. This CDR3 spans 15 amino acids. Germline-derived CDR1 and CDR2 are SEHNR and FQNEAQ (reference sequence). The CDR3 DNA sequence: TGTGCCAGCAGCTCCCCTTTGACAGGACTTTACGAGCAGTACTTC. Its translation is CASSSPLTGLYEQYF.

The chain has TRBV5-1 and TRBJ2-7, with no clear D. The CDR3 length is 12 residues. V lost 5 bases to trimming and J lost 5 bases, with 11 bases between them. Germline values: CDR1 SGHRS, CDR2 YFSETQ. CDR3 sequence: CASSQSRDEQYF. The CDR3 region has the DNA TGCGCCAGCAGTCAAAGCCGGGACGAGCAGTACTTC. Based on the CDR3 plus reference TRBV5-1 and TRBJ2-7, the full variable domain is KAGVTQTPRYLIKTRGQQVTLSCSPISGHRSVSWYQQTPGQGLQFLFEYFSETQRNKGNFPGRFSGRQFSNSRSEMNVSTLELGDSALYLCASSQSRDEQYFGPGTRLTVT.

This chain uses TRBV27 with TRBJ2-6; 8 bases are shared with TRBD1. CDR1 MNHEY and CDR2 SMNVEV come from the germline V gene (reference sequence). With 3 bases clipped from V and 0 bases from J, the junction kept 4 bases outside the gene matches. The CDR3 totals 17 residues. CDR3 in amino acids: CASSFGTGRSGANVLTF. CDR3 coding DNA: TGTGCCAGCAGTTTTGGGACAGGACGCTCTGGGGCCAACGTCCTGACTTTC.

This clonotype showed up just a few times. This chain uses TRBV9 with TRBJ2-5, with TRBD1 matching over 7 bases. Germline CDR1 reads SGDLS; CDR2 reads YYNGEE. This CDR3 comprises 13 residues. Trimming cost V 6 bases and J 3 bases; bases outside gene matches: 5. The CDR3 loop reads CASTGQNEETQYF. For the CDR3, the DNA is TGTGCCAGCACGGGACAGAACGAAGAGACCCAGTACTTC.

This clonotype was picked up a small number of times. The chain uses TRBV29-1 and TRBJ2-5; TRBD1 matches at 11 bases. The germline V gene encodes CDR1 SQVTM and CDR2 ANQGSEA. V lost 6 bases and J lost 4; bases outside the gene matches: 4. The CDR3 contains 13 residues. The CDR3 spells CSVAGTGGETQYF. CDR3 nucleotides: TGCAGCGTGGCCGGGACAGGGGGAGAGACCCAGTACTTC.

The rearrangement uses TRBV3-1 and TRBJ2-5; D perhaps matches TRBD2 (7 bases). There are 13 residues in the CDR3. Germline V gives CDR1 LGHDT, CDR2 YNNKEL (reference sequence). Trimming pared 3 bases from V and 11 bases from J, leaving 16 bases between. For the CDR3, the DNA is TGTGCCAGCAGCCAGGGGGGGGCTTGGGAGCAGTACTTC. This sequence encodes CASSQGGAWEQYF.

In regard to this clonotype: It may be a read error: a sequence one base away is much more abundant. The chain links TRBV20-1 to TRBJ2-7; the match to TRBD1 covers 7 bases. Germline loops: CDR1 DFQATT, CDR2 SNEGSKA (reference sequence). The CDR3 runs to 16 residues. The J segment lost 2 bases and the V segment lost 1 base, leaving 11 bases of the junction unmatched. The CDR3, as DNA: TGCAGTGCTAGAGTTCTCATAGACAGGGCCCCCTACGAGCAGTACTTC. Translating it yields CSARVLIDRAPYEQYF.